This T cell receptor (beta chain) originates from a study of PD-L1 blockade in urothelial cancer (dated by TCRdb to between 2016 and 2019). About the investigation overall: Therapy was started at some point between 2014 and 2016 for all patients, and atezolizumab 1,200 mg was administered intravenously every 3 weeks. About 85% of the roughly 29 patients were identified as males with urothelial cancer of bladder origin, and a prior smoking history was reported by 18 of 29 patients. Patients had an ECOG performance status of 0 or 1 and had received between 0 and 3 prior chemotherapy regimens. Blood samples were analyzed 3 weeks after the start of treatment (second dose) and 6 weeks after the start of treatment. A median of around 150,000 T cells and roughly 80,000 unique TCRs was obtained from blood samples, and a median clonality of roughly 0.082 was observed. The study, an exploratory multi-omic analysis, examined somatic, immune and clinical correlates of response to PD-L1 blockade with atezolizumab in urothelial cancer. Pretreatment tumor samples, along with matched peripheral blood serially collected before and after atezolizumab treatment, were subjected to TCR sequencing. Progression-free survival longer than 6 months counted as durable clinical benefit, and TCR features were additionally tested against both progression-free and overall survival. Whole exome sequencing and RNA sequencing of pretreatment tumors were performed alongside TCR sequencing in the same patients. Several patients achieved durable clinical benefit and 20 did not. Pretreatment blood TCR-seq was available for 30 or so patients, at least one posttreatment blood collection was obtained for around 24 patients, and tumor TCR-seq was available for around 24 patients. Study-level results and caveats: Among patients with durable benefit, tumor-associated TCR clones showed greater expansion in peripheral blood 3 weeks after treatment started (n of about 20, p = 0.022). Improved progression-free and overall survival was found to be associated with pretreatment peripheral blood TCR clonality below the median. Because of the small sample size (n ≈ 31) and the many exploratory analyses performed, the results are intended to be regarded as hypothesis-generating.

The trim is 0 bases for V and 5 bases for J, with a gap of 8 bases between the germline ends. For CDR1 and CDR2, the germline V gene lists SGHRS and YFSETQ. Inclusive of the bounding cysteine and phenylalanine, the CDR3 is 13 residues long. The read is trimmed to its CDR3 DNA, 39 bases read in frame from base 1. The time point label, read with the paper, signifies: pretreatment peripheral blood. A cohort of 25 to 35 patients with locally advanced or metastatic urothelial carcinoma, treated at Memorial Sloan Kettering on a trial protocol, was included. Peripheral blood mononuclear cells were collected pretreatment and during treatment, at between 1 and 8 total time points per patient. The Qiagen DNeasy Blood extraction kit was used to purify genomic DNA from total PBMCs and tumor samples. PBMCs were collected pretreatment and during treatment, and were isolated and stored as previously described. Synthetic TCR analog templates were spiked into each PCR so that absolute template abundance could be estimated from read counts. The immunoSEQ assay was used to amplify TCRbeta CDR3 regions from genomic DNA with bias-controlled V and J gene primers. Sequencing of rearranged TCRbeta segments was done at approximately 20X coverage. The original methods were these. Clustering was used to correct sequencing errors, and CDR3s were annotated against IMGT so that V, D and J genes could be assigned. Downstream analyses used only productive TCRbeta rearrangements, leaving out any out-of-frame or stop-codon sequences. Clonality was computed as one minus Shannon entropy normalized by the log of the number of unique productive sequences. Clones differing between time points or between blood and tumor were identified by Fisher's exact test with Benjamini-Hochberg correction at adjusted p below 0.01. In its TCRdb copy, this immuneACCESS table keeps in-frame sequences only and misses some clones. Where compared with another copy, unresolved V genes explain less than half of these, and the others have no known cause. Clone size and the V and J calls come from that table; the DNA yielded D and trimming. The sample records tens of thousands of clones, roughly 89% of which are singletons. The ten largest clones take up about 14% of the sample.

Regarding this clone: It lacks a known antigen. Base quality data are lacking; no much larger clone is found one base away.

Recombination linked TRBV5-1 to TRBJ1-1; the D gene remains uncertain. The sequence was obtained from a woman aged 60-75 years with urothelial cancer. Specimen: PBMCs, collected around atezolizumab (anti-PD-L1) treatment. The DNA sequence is TGCGCCAGCAGCTTGGTCGAGCGGACTGAAGCTTTCTTT. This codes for CASSLVERTEAFF.